Following are 16 T cell receptor beta chains from one sample sequenced in a study of cytomegalovirus exposure and HLA in healthy donors. The PCR used 60 Vbeta and 13 Jbeta primers. Profiling relied on immunoSEQ multiplex PCR, and the TCRdb table lists in-frame clones only, not all of them. The sample lists about 170,000 clones, more than 70% occurring once. Sequences were obtained from PBMCs. The receptors stem from a male donor in good health and CMV-seronegative.

The chain has TRBV15 and TRBJ2-1; perhaps TRBD1 as D (6 bases). V lost 3 bases and J 5 bases, leaving 8 bases between the germline ends. From germline, CDR1 is LNHNV and CDR2 YYDKDF (reference sequence). The CDR3 extends over 13 amino acids. The CDR3 nucleotides are TGTGCCACCAGCAGGGGGGCCCACAATGAGCAGTTCTTC. This translates into CATSRGAHNEQFF.

V gene TRBV7-9 combines with J gene TRBJ2-7; D may be TRBD1 (6 bases). CDR1 is SEHNR and CDR2 is FQNEAQ in the germline V gene (reference sequence). The V gene lost 5 bases and the J gene lost 1 base, with 15 bases spanning the gap. The CDR3 is 15 amino acids. The CDR3 loop reads CASSRNRDTSYEQYF. The CDR3 DNA follows: TGTGCCAGCAGCCGCAACAGGGATACGTCCTACGAGCAGTACTTC.

The chain recombines TRBV5-1 with TRBJ2-2, with a weak D call TRBD1 (5 bases). CDR3 length: 16 amino acids. V was cut by 0 bases and J by 0 bases, with 9 bases left in between. Germline CDR1 reads SGHRS; CDR2 reads YFSETQ. The CDR3 DNA is TGCGCCAGCAGCTTGGCCGCAGGGACGAACACCGGGGAGCTGTTTTTT. Translating gives CASSLAAGTNTGELFF.

The rearrangement links TRBV21-1 to TRBJ2-5; no check of the table's D call, TRBD2, against the DNA was made. TRBV21-1 is termed a pseudogene. This CDR3 contains 15 residues. CDR3 region: CASSILAAPEETQYF. CDR3 DNA: TGTGCCAGCAGCATATTAGCAGCCCCTGAGGAGACCCAGTACTTC.

This chain connects TRBV5-6 to TRBJ2-5; TRBD1 is a possible D gene (6 bases). The DNA end is a closer match to TRBJ2-7, so the J assignment may be wrong. Germline CDR1 is SGHDT and CDR2 is YYEEEE. The CDR3 runs 13 residues. The CDR3, as DNA: TGTGCCAGCAGCTCAACAGGGCCCCACGAGCAGTACTTC. It specifies CASSSTGPHEQYF.

The J gene is TRBJ1-6, the V gene TRBV28; unclear D gene. This CDR3 region has 12 residues. CDR1 is MDHEN, CDR2 SYDVKM, per germline. V was trimmed by 7 bases and J by 12 bases, leaving 13 bases between them. The chain's CDR3 is CASMTFREPLHF. The CDR3, as DNA: TGTGCCAGCATGACATTTAGAGAACCCCTCCACTTT. The full variable domain, in which reference TRBV28 and TRBJ1-6 provide the parts outside the CDR3, is DVKVTQSSRYLVKRTGEKVFLECVQDMDHENMFWYRQDPGLGLRLIYFSYDVKMKEKGDIPEGYSVSREKKERFSLILESASTNQTSMYLCASMTFREPLHFGNGTRLTVT.

This chain links TRBV19 with TRBJ1-1, with TRBD1 matching over 7 bases. Germline assignment: CDR1 LNHDA and CDR2 SQIVND (reference sequence). The ends lost 7 bases at V and 8 bases at J; junction bases unmatched: 7. This CDR3 region has 12 residues. Here the CDR3 reads CASTAPGQEAFF. The CDR3, as DNA: TGTGCCAGTACTGCACCGGGACAGGAAGCTTTCTTT.

The genes are TRBV21-1 and TRBJ1-4. TRBV21-1 is tagged as a pseudogene. There are 15 residues in the CDR3. CDR3 region: CASSMEERWNEKLFF. CDR3 nucleotides: TGTGCCAGCAGCATGGAGGAGAGGTGGAATGAAAAACTGTTTTTT.

This chain uses TRBV11-2 with TRBJ1-6, with D perhaps matching TRBD1 (5 bases). Germline CDR1 is SGHAT and CDR2 is FQNNGV. Trimming removed 3 bases from V and 9 bases from J, with 24 bases in between. The CDR3 is 18 amino acids. This CDR3 reads CASSFVYWGQGRISPLHF. CDR3 nucleotide sequence: TGTGCCAGCAGCTTCGTTTATTGGGGCCAAGGGAGGATTTCACCCCTCCACTTT.

The chain carries TRBV5-8 and TRBJ2-2; perhaps TRBD2 as D (5 bases). Germline V lookup: CDR1 SGHTS, CDR2 YDEGEE. V was pared by 2 bases and J by 3 bases, with 17 bases between. This CDR3 is 17 amino acids long. The CDR3 sequence: CASSFRLLTRDTGELFF. The CDR3 DNA reads as TGTGCCAGCAGCTTCCGACTACTAACTAGGGACACCGGGGAGCTGTTTTTT. The entire variable domain, with the rest obtained from reference TRBV5-8 and TRBJ2-2, is as follows: EAGVTQSPTHLIKTRGQQATLRCSPISGHTSVYWYQQALGLGLQFLLWYDEGEERNRGNFPPRFSGRQFPNYSSELNVNALELEDSALYLCASSFRLLTRDTGELFFGEGSRLTVL.

The CDR3 sequence: CASSQGLASYEQYF. The CDR3 coding sequence is TGTGCCAGCAGCCAAGGGCTAGCCTCCTACGAGCAGTACTTC. The chain uses TRBV4-2 and TRBJ2-7, with D possibly matching TRBD2 (5 bases). Trimming removed 1 base at V and 0 bases at J, with 7 bases between. This CDR3 has 14 amino acids. Germline-derived CDR1 and CDR2 are LGHNA and YNFKEQ.

The chain links TRBV28 to TRBJ1-5, with D perhaps matching TRBD1 (6 bases). V dropped 8 bases and J dropped 6 bases, with 8 bases sitting between them. This CDR3 region has 11 residues. Germline V gene lookup returns CDR1 MDHEN and CDR2 SYDVKM. The CDR3 protein is CASSGVQPQHF. The CDR3 coding sequence is TGTGCCAGCTCAGGGGTTCAGCCCCAGCATTTT.

This chain connects TRBV7-9 to TRBJ2-5, with D possibly being TRBD1 (6 bases). V lost 4 bases to trimming and J lost 3 bases, with 9 bases between them. The CDR3 has 13 amino acids. Germline CDR1 SEHNR, CDR2 FQNEAQ (reference sequence). CDR3 amino acids: CASSYGQKETQYF. The CDR3 nucleotides read TGTGCCAGCAGCTACGGACAGAAAGAGACCCAGTACTTC.

This chain joins TRBV7-3 and TRBJ1-6, with a weak D call TRBD1 (5 bases). V gave up 5 bases and J gave up 7 bases, with 9 bases separating them. This CDR3 has 13 amino acids. Germline V gives CDR1 SGHTA, CDR2 FQGTGA. CDR3 DNA: TGTGCCAGCAGCCCGACAGTGAATTCACCCCTCCACTTT. This translates into CASSPTVNSPLHF.

This clone was detected once. The chain couples TRBV18 to TRBJ1-4, with a weak D call TRBD1 (6 bases). V lost 2 bases and J 9 bases, leaving 10 bases between the germline ends. CDR3 length: 13 residues. Germline CDR1 KGHSH, CDR2 LQKENI. Here the CDR3 DNA reads TGTGCCAGCTCACCAGGACAGCCCAAAAAACTGTTTTTT. It codes for CASSPGQPKKLFF.

This chain joins TRBV2 and TRBJ2-7, with 9 bases aligning to TRBD1. Germline V lookup: CDR1 SNHLY, CDR2 FYNNEI. V was pared by 10 bases and J by 4 bases, with 8 bases of the junction left unmatched. This CDR3 is built from 13 residues. Here the CDR3 reads CATKGGTGYEQYF. For the CDR3, the DNA is TGTGCCACCAAAGGGGGGACAGGGTACGAGCAGTACTTC.